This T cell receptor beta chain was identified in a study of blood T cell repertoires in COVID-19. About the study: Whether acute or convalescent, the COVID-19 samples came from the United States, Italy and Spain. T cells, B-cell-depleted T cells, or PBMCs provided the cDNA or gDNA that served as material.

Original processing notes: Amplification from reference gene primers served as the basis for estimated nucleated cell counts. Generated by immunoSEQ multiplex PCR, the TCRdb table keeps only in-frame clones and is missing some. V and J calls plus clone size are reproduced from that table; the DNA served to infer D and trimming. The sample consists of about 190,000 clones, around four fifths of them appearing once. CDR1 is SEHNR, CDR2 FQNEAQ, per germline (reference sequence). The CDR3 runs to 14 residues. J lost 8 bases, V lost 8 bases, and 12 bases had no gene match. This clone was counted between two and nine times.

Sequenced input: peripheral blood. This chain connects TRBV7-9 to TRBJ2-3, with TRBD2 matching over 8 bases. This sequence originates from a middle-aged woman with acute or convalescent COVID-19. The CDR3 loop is CASGASGGRVTQYF. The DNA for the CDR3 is TGTGCCAGCGGGGCATCGGGGGGGAGGGTTACGCAGTATTTT.